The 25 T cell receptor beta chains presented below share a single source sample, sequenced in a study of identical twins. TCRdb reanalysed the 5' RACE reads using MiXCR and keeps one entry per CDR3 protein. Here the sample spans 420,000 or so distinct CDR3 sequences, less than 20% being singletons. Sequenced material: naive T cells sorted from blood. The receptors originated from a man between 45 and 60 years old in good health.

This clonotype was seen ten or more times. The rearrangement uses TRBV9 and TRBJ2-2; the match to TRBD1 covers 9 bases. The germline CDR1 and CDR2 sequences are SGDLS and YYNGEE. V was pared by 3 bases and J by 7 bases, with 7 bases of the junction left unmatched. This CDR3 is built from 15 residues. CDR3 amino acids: CASSGADRGLGELFF. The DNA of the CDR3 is TGTGCCAGCAGCGGCGCGGACAGGGGTCTCGGGGAGCTGTTTTTT.

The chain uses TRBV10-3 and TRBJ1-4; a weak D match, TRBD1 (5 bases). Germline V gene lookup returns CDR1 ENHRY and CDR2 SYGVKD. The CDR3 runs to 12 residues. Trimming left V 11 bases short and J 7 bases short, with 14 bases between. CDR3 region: CASRGAPEKLFF. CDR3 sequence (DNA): TGTGCCTCACGAGGGGCTCCTGAAAAACTGTTTTTT.

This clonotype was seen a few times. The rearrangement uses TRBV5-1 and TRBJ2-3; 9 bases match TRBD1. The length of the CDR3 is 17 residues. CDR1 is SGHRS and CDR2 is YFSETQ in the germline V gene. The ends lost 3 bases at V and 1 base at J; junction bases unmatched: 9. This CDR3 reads CASSSLTGGAGTDTQYF. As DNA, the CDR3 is TGCGCCAGCAGCTCCCTGACAGGGGGAGCGGGCACAGATACGCAGTATTTT.

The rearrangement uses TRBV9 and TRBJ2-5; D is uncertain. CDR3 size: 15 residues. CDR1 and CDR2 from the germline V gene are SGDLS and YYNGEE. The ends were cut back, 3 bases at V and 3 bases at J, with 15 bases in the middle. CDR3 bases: TGTGCCAGCAGCGCGTCAAGTCAGCCTGAAGAGACCCAGTACTTC. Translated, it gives CASSASSQPEETQYF.

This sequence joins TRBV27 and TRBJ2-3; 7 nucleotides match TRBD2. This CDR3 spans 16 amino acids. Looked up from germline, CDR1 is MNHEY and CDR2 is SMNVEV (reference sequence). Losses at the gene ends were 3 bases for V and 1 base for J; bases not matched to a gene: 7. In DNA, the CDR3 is TGTGCCAGCAGTTTTAGACTTGCGGGGGGCACAGATACGCAGTATTTT. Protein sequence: CASSFRLAGGTDTQYF.

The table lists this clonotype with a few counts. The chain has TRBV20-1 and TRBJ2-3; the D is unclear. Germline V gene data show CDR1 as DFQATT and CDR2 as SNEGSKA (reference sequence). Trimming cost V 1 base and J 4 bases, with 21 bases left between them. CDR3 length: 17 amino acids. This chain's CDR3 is CSARVPGPQARADTQYF. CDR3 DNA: TGCAGTGCTAGAGTGCCTGGCCCCCAAGCTCGCGCAGATACGCAGTATTTT.

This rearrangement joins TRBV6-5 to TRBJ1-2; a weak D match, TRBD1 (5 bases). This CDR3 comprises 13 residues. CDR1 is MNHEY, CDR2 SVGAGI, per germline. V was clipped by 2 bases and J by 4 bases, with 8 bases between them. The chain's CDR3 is CASSYGGTYGYTF. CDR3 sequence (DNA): TGTGCCAGCAGTTACGGGGGGACCTATGGCTACACCTTC.

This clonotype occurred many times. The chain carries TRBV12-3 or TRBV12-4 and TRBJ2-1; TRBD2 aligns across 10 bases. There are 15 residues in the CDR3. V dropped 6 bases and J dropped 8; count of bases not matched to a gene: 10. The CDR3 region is CASRTARLAGDEQFF. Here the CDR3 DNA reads TGTGCCAGCAGGACTGCGAGGCTAGCGGGGGATGAGCAGTTCTTC.

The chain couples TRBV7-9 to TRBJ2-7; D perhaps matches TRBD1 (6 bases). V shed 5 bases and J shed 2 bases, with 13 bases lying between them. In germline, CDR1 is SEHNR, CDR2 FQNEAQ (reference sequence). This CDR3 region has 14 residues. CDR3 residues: CASSPSGQPYEQYF. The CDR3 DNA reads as TGTGCCAGCAGCCCCAGCGGACAGCCCTACGAGCAGTACTTC.

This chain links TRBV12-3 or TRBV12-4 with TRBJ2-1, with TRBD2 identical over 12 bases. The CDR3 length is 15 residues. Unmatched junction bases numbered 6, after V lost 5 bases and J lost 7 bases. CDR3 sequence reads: CASSRTSGILNEQFF. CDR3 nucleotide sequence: TGTGCCAGCAGTCGGACTAGCGGGATTTTAAATGAGCAGTTCTTC.

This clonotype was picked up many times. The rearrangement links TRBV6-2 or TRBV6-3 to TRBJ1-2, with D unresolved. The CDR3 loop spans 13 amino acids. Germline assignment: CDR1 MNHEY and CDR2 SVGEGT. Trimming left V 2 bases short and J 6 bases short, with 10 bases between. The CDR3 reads CASSYRRVDGYTF. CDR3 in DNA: TGTGCCAGCAGTTACCGGCGGGTGGATGGCTACACCTTC.

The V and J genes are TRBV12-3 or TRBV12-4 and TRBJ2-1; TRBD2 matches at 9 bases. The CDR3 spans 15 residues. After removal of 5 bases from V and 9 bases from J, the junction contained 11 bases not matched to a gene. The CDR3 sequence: CASSLSGGPGGEQFF. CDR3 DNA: TGTGCCAGCAGTCTCAGCGGGGGGCCTGGAGGTGAGCAGTTCTTC.

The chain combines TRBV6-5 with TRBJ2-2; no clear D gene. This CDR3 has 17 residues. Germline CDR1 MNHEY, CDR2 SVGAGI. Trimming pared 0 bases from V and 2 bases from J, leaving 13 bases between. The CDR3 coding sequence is TGTGCCAGCAGTTACTCAATCCCCGGACCTAACACCGGGGAGCTGTTTTTT. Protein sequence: CASSYSIPGPNTGELFF.

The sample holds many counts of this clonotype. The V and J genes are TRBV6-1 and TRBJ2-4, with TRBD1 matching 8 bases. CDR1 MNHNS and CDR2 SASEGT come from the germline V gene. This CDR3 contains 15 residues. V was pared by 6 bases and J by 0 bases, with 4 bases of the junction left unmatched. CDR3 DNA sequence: TGTGCCAGCAGAGAGGACAGGGAAGCCAAAAACATTCAGTACTTC. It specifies CASREDREAKNIQYF.

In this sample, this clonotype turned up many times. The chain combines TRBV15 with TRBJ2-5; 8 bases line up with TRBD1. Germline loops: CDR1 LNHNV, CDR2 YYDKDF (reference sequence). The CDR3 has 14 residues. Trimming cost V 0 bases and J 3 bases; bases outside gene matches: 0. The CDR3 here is CATSREDREETQYF. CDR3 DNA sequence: TGTGCCACCAGCAGAGAGGACAGGGAAGAGACCCAGTACTTC. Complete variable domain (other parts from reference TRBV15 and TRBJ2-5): DAMVIQNPRYQVTQFGKPVTLSCSQTLNHNVMYWYQQKSSQAPKLLFHYYDKDFNNEADTPDNFQSRRPNTSFCFLDIRSPGLGDTAMYLCATSREDREETQYFGPGTRLLVL.

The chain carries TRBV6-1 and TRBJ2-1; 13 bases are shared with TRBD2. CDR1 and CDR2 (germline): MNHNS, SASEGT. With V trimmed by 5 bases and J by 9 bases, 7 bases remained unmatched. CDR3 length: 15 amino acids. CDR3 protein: CASSLTSGRAFEQFF. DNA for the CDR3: TGTGCCAGCAGTCTCACTAGCGGGAGGGCTTTTGAGCAGTTCTTC.

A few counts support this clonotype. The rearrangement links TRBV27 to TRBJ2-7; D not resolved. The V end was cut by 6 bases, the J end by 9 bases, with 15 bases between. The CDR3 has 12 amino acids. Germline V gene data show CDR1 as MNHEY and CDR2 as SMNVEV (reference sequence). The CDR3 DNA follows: TGTGCCAGCAGCGGGCCCGGGTTCCCGCAGTACTTC. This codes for CASSGPGFPQYF.

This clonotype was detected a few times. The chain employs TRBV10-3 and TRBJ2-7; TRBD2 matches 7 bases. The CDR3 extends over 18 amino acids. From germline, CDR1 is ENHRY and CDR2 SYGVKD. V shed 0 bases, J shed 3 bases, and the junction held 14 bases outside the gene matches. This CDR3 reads CAISESKGAGDQNYEQYF. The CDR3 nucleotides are TGTGCCATCAGTGAGTCGAAAGGGGCGGGGGACCAGAACTACGAGCAGTACTTC.

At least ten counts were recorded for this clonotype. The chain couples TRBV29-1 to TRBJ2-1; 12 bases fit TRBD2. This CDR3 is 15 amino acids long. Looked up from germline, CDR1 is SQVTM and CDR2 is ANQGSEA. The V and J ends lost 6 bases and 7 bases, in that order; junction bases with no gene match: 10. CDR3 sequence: CSVAQTSGRLNEQFF. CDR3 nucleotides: TGCAGCGTAGCTCAGACTAGCGGGAGACTAAATGAGCAGTTCTTC.

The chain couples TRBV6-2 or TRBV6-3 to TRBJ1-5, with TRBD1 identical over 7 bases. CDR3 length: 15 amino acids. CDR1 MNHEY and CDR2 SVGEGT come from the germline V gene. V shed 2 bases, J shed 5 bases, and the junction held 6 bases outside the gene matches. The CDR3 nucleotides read TGTGCCAGCAGTTACGGGACAGTAAGTTATCAGCCCCAGCATTTT. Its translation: CASSYGTVSYQPQHF.

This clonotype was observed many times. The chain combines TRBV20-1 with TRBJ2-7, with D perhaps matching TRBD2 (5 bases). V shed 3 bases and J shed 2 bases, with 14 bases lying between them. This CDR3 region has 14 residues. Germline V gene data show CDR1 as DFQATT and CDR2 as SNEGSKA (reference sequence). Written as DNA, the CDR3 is TGCAGTGCTAGCCGAGGGTCTGGGACCTACGAGCAGTACTTC. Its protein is CSASRGSGTYEQYF.

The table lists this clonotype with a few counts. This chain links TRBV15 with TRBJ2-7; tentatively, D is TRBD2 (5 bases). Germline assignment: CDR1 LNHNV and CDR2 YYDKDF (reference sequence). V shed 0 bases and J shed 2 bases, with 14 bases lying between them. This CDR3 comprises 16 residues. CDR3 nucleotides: TGTGCCACCAGCAGAGATAAGAGGGAGCCACCCTACGAGCAGTACTTC. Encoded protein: CATSRDKREPPYEQYF.

The CDR3 loop reads CASTPVGQGETQYF. The DNA for the CDR3 is TGTGCCAGCACTCCCGTCGGGCAGGGAGAGACCCAGTACTTC. The genes are TRBV11-2 and TRBJ2-5; tentatively, D is TRBD1 (5 bases). CDR1 and CDR2 (germline): SGHAT, FQNNGV. V shed 7 bases and J shed 4 bases, with 16 bases lying between them. The CDR3 length is 14 residues.

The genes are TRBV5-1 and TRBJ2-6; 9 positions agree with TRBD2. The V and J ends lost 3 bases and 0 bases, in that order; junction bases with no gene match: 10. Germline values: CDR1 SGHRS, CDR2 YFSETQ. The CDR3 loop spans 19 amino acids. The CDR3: CASSSVVAGAPSGANVLTF. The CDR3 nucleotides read TGCGCCAGCAGCTCCGTAGTAGCGGGAGCCCCCTCTGGGGCCAACGTCCTGACTTTC.

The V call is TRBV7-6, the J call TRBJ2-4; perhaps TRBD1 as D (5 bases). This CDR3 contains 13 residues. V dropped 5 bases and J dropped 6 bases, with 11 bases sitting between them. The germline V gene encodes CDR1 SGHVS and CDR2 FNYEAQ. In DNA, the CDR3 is TGTGCCAGCAGCAGAGACAGATTAAACATTCAGTACTTC. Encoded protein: CASSRDRLNIQYF.